Sequencing of this TCR beta chain was carried out in a study of cytomegalovirus exposure and HLA in healthy donors. Regarding the study as a whole: Later analysis showed most CMV-associated TCR beta chains appearing HLA-restricted. Among the sequence variants, a highly shared cluster was likely an artifact of sequencing. Prediction of most subjects' HLA-A and HLA-B alleles by TCR beta sequences was reportedly accurate.

Germline V CDR1 and CDR2: SGHVS, FNYEAQ. The CDR3 has 14 amino acids. The junction had 3 bases not matched to a gene; V was cut back by 2 bases and J by 3 bases. PCR used 60 Vbeta primers and 13 Jbeta primers. Assay used: immunoSEQ multiplex PCR; TCRdb lists only in-frame clones, some missing. The top ten hold 0.5% of the sample, which has about 180,000 clones, roughly 87% seen once. Remarks on this clone: Its antigen remains unknown.

Sequenced: PBMCs. This chain uses TRBV7-6 with TRBJ2-7; the match to TRBD1 covers 8 bases. The receptor was isolated from a woman between 45 and 60 years old in good health and CMV-seronegative. Here the CDR3 reads CASSLNRGVYEQYF. For the CDR3, the DNA is TGTGCCAGCAGCTTAAACAGGGGGGTCTACGAGCAGTACTTC.